The 7 T cell receptor beta chains below were found in one sample sequenced in a study of T cell changes during pregnancy in multiple sclerosis. The assay was immunoSEQ multiplex PCR, and TCRdb's table has in-frame clones only and misses some. Of under 45,000 clones listed, approximately 96% were seen once; the top ten hold over 0.8%. The sequencing used peripheral blood, collected in the second trimester of pregnancy. The receptors were gathered from a female donor with multiple sclerosis, enrolled in a pregnancy study.

V gene TRBV5-5 combines with J gene TRBJ1-2; no definite D call. Germline V gene data show CDR1 as SGHKS and CDR2 as YYEKEE (reference sequence). Trimming shortened V by 0 bases and J by 6 bases, and 6 bases separated the two germline ends. The CDR3 covers 12 residues. The CDR3 loop reads CASSLVVDGYTF. Written as DNA, the CDR3 is TGTGCCAGCAGCTTGGTAGTAGATGGCTACACCTTC.

In this sample, this clone turned up once. The chain links TRBV6-1 to TRBJ1-5, with TRBD1 as a possible D gene (5 bases). The germline V and J ends were trimmed by 7 bases and 1 base, with 11 bases remaining between them. Germline lookup yields CDR1 MNHNS and CDR2 SASEGT. The CDR3 runs 14 residues. DNA of the CDR3: TGTGCCAGCAATCCCACAGGAAGCAATCAGCCCCAGCATTTT. Encoded protein: CASNPTGSNQPQHF.

V usage is TRBV9 and J usage is TRBJ1-1; D may be TRBD1 (6 bases). Germline CDR1 is SGDLS and CDR2 is YYNGEE. CDR3 length: 12 residues. V lost 5 bases to trimming and J lost 5 bases, with 10 bases between them. Here the CDR3 reads CASRSQGTEAFF. CDR3 bases: TGTGCCAGCAGGTCTCAGGGGACTGAAGCTTTCTTT.

The gene calls are TRBV19 and TRBJ2-5; D unresolved. Trimming left V 3 bases short and J 5 bases short, with 10 bases between. Germline V gives CDR1 LNHDA, CDR2 SQIVND (reference sequence). This CDR3 is 13 amino acids long. This CDR3 reads CASSIGVLETQYF. The CDR3 nucleotides are TGTGCCAGTAGTATCGGAGTTCTTGAGACCCAGTACTTC.

V is TRBV19 and J is TRBJ1-2; TRBD1 matches 8 bases. CDR3 length: 13 residues. V lost 5 bases and J lost 4; bases outside the gene matches: 3. Germline CDR1 LNHDA, CDR2 SQIVND (reference sequence). In DNA, the CDR3 is TGTGCCAGTAGTGACAGGGGAGGCTATGGCTACACCTTC. Its translation is CASSDRGGYGYTF.

This sequence joins TRBV6-1 and TRBJ1-3, with 10 bases that match TRBD1. V trimming: 5 bases; J trimming: 7 bases; junction bases outside the gene matches: 5. This CDR3 region has 14 residues. CDR1 is MNHNS and CDR2 is SASEGT in the germline V gene. The CDR3 protein is CASSRDRGQNTIYF. In nucleotides, the CDR3 is TGTGCCAGCAGTAGAGACAGGGGGCAGAACACCATATATTTT.

The chain joins TRBV28 to TRBJ2-7, with 10 nucleotides matching TRBD2. Germline trimming cut 5 bases from V and 2 bases from J; bases unmatched to any gene: 3. In germline, CDR1 is MDHEN, CDR2 SYDVKM. The length of the CDR3 is 14 residues. CDR3 sequence reads: CASSRTSGAYEQYF. Here the CDR3 DNA reads TGTGCCAGCAGTCGGACTAGCGGAGCCTACGAGCAGTACTTC.